One TCR beta chain is described in this entry. The data were produced by immunoSEQ multiplex PCR, yet TCRdb's version contains in-frame clones alone and is incomplete. Here the sample spans over 45,000 clones, about 77% being singletons. This specimen belongs to a study of blood T cell repertoires in COVID-19. CDR3 length: 13 residues. V lost 3 bases and J 2 bases, leaving 7 bases between the germline ends. Sequenced sample: peripheral blood. The clonotype comes from a human donor with active or convalescent COVID-19. The donor label of this sample is uncertain. The V call is TRBV12-3 or TRBV12-4, the J call TRBJ1-2; D is unclear. CDR3 amino acids: CASSLSRNYGYTF. The CDR3 bases are TGTGCCAGCAGTTTGTCACGGAACTATGGCTACACCTTC.